The sequence of this T cell receptor beta chain was determined in a study of T cells in tuberculosis. Study outcomes and limitations: Selection depended on which cryopreserved specimens were available. Using the GMM-specific repertoire gave around 90% accuracy versus roughly 70% with motifs.

V was pared by 3 bases and J by 8 bases, with 11 bases of the junction left unmatched. The CDR3 spans 16 residues. Germline assignment: CDR1 KGHSH and CDR2 LQKENI. As to time point: new active TB diagnosis, blood taken before or within 7 days of starting treatment. Using immunoSEQ multiplex PCR, the repertoire was profiled, and TCRdb retains in-frame clones only, with some absent. The sample has about 53,000 clones, nearly 95% seen once. Notes on this clone: Its specificity is unknown.

V usage is TRBV18 and J usage is TRBJ2-1, with TRBD1 identical over 9 bases. The clonotype was recovered from an adult with tuberculosis. The material was PBMCs, obtained at tuberculosis diagnosis. CDR3 coding DNA: TGTGCCAGCTCACCCTACAGGGACAGGGTCAACGATGAGCAGTTCTTC. It yields the protein CASSPYRDRVNDEQFF.